The 9 T cell receptor beta chains reported below all come from one sample, sequenced in a study of cytotoxic CD8 clonotypes in ibrutinib-treated CLL. The table came from immunoSEQ multiplex PCR; TCRdb's copy has only in-frame clones and leaves some out. Of about 330,000 clones listed, under 70% are singletons. This material consisted of PBMCs, taken after 36 months of ibrutinib treatment. The receptors here all came from a human donor with chronic lymphocytic leukemia.

The genes are TRBV29-1 and TRBJ2-7, with 8 bases matching TRBD1. This CDR3 region has 12 residues. The germline gives CDR1 SQVTM, CDR2 ANQGSEA. J lost 3 bases, V lost 7 bases, and 5 bases had no gene match. The CDR3 sequence is CSGGGQGYEQYF. The DNA of the CDR3 is TGCAGCGGGGGAGGACAGGGCTACGAGCAGTACTTC.

The V and J genes are TRBV4-1 and TRBJ2-2, with D possibly called TRBD1 or TRBD2 (5 bases each). Germline values: CDR1 MGHRA, CDR2 YSYEKL. Between the trimmed V and J ends, which lost 7 bases and 6 bases, there was a span of 6 bases. The CDR3 consists of 11 residues. CDR3 bases: TGCGCCAGCATGGGGGCCGGGGAGCTGTTTTTT. Translated, it gives CASMGAGELFF.

As for this clone: This specimen includes other DNA sequences encoding the same CDR3. This chain links TRBV19 with TRBJ1-1; D remains ambiguous. CDR3 size: 13 residues. CDR1 LNHDA and CDR2 SQIVND come from the germline V gene (reference sequence). Trimming cost V 1 base and J 0 bases, with 3 bases left between them. Written as DNA, the CDR3 is TGTGCCAGTAGTATAGCTTTGAACACTGAAGCTTTCTTT. This sequence encodes CASSIALNTEAFF.

The CDR3 spells CASSADRVGRTEAFF. Written as DNA, the CDR3 is TGTGCCAGCAGTGCCGACAGGGTCGGGCGGACTGAAGCTTTCTTT. The V gene is TRBV27, the J gene TRBJ1-1; 7 bases fit TRBD1. V was pared by 5 bases and J by 5 bases, with 11 bases of the junction left unmatched. Germline CDR1 is MNHEY and CDR2 is SMNVEV (reference sequence). The CDR3 spans 15 residues.

In this sample, this clone turned up a few times. The rearrangement joins TRBV6-4 to TRBJ1-2; D not resolved. Trimming took 4 bases from V and 8 from J, leaving 14 bases between them. The CDR3 sequence is 13 residues long. CDR1 is MRHNA, CDR2 SNTAGT, per germline. CDR3 nucleotides: TGTGCCAGCAGTGCCGGGCCCCGGATGGGCTACACCTTC. Translated, it gives CASSAGPRMGYTF.

This rearrangement joins TRBV13 to TRBJ2-7; 12 bases are a match to TRBD2. Trimming took 9 bases from V and 7 from J; bases not matched to a gene: 10. Germline CDR1 reads PRHDT; CDR2 reads FYEKMQ (reference sequence). The CDR3 has 14 amino acids. The CDR3 DNA is TGTGCCAGTACTAGCGGGGGGTCTTTCCAAGAGCAGTACTTC. It codes for CASTSGGSFQEQYF.

This sequence joins TRBV11-2 and TRBJ2-7, with 8 positions matching TRBD1. V gave up 5 bases and J gave up 6 bases; unmatched junction bases: 6. Germline V CDR1 and CDR2: SGHAT, FQNNGV. The CDR3 totals 13 residues. The CDR3 protein is CASSPRTGIEQYF. DNA for the CDR3: TGTGCCAGCAGCCCTCGGACAGGGATCGAGCAGTACTTC.

This clone was observed a handful of times. The chain recombines TRBV15 with TRBJ2-5; D unresolved. CDR1 LNHNV and CDR2 YYDKDF come from the germline V gene (reference sequence). Trimming cost V 4 bases and J 4 bases, with 7 bases left between them. CDR3 size: 12 residues. CDR3 sequence (DNA): TGTGCCACCAGCATAGAAGTAGAGACCCAGTACTTC. This encodes CATSIEVETQYF.

The chain joins TRBV11-3 to TRBJ1-5; TRBD1 agrees at 8 bases. This CDR3 region has 18 residues. Germline V CDR1 and CDR2: SGHNT, YENEEA. The junction had 10 bases not matched to a gene; V was cut back by 0 bases and J by 3 bases. The CDR3 region is CASSLEGGGQGYNQPQHF. Written as DNA, the CDR3 is TGTGCCAGCAGCTTAGAAGGGGGCGGACAGGGTTACAATCAGCCCCAGCATTTT.